The entry below describes one TCR beta chain. Its specificity is not known. Measured with immunoSEQ multiplex PCR; TCRdb has only the in-frame clones, and not every one. The sample carries about 46,000 clones, approximately 89% recorded once. This CDR3 has 15 residues. The germline V gene encodes CDR1 SGDLS and CDR2 YYNGEE. J lost 0 bases, V lost 1 base, and 1 base had no gene match. The sample comes from a study of OX40 agonist ivuxolimab in advanced cancers. Overall study findings and caveats: Compared with CD4+, CD8+ T cells on average had more expanded clones. Among the lowest peripheral clonal expansion occurred in 0.1-3.0 mg/kg partial responders.

Material: CD4+ or CD8+ T cells sorted from blood, obtained in a trial of the OX40 agonist ivuxolimab. The receptor was derived from an adult with an advanced solid tumor such as melanoma, head and neck, liver or kidney cancer. This chain links TRBV9 with TRBJ2-1; 7 bases match TRBD2. The CDR3 DNA is TGTGCCAGCAGCGTAAGCGGGGTCTCCTACAATGAGCAGTTCTTC. Translation gives CASSVSGVSYNEQFF.